This T cell receptor beta chain came from a study of cytomegalovirus exposure and HLA in healthy donors. Study details: Genotyping of some 390 donors showed that around 81% belonged to the Caucasian-associated ancestry cluster.

Trimming took 10 bases from V and 2 from J, leaving 15 bases between them. CDR1 MNHEY and CDR2 SVGAGI come from the germline V gene. The CDR3 spans 13 residues. Points on this clone: Its antigen is currently unknown.

General study points: Per published reports, the classifier diagnosed cytomegalovirus status with high specificity and sensitivity.

Researchers ran the PCR with 60 Vbeta and 13 Jbeta primers. Source study methods: The count from a later analysis was tens of millions of unique TCR beta chains, some 10 million of them shared. TCRdb's table, derived via immunoSEQ multiplex PCR, lists solely in-frame clones and lacks some. Clone size and V and J calls were adopted from that table, with D and trimming inferred from the DNA. The table lists 150,000 to 200,000 clones, approximately 85% of them singletons, with approximately 1.8% in the top ten. Specimen: PBMCs. This TCR was sampled from a man between 18 and 35 years old in good health and CMV-seronegative. The chain is built from TRBV6-5 and TRBJ2-7; D gene ambiguous. The CDR3 DNA reads as TGTGCCACCCTCGCAGGTTTCCCCTACGAGCAGTACTTC. Amino acid sequence: CATLAGFPYEQYF.